This T cell receptor beta chain was captured in a study of cytomegalovirus exposure and HLA in healthy donors. Overall study: The same platform was used for the 100 to 150 validation repertoires as for the roughly 730 first-cohort repertoires, as reported in a later analysis.

The method was immunoSEQ multiplex PCR; TCRdb's version includes in-frame clones alone and lacks a portion of them. Of hundreds of thousands of clones listed, around 87% are singletons. Study conclusions and caveats: Reportedly, diagnosis of cytomegalovirus status by the classifier showed high specificity and sensitivity. Testing in vitro showed a few CMV-associated chains specific for CMV antigens.

This clone was detected only once. What it recognizes is unknown. This clonotype was sampled from a woman younger than 30 in good health and CMV-seropositive. Sample: PBMCs.

The CDR3 DNA is TGCAGCGTCGCTCCAGGGGGGACAGACTACGAGCAGTACTTC. Protein product: CSVAPGGTDYEQYF. The chain recombines TRBV29-1 with TRBJ2-7; D is perhaps TRBD1 (7 bases). V dropped 6 bases and J dropped 3 bases, with 18 bases sitting between them. Germline loops: CDR1 SQVTM, CDR2 ANQGSEA. The CDR3 is 14 residues long.